This is a list of T cell receptor beta chains from one sample in a study of blood T cell repertoires in COVID-19. Libraries were prepared by immunoSEQ multiplex PCR; TCRdb keeps only in-frame clonotypes and omits some of them. The data contain roughly 250,000 clones, 80% to 90% of them singletons. The sequencing sample was made of PBMCs or T cells enriched from blood (not recorded which). These receptors came from a man aged 50 or older who had been exposed to COVID-19. CDR3s include the opening cysteine and the closing phenylalanine or tryptophan. Each record gives: J gene, V gene, D gene, CDR3 DNA, CDR3 protein. D genes are given only for firm matches.

J gene: TRBJ1-3; V gene: TRBV19; D gene: NA; CDR3 DNA: TGTGCCAGTAGTATTGGCACCTCGTTCTCTGGAAACACCATATATTTT; CDR3 protein: CASSIGTSFSGNTIYF
J gene: TRBJ2-2; V gene: TRBV6-5; D gene: NA; CDR3 DNA: TGTGCCAGCAGAACGGGAACAAACACCGGGGAGCTGTTTTTT; CDR3 protein: CASRTGTNTGELFF
J gene: TRBJ1-1; V gene: TRBV19; D gene: NA; CDR3 DNA: TGTGCCAGTAGGGAATATTTCGATAGCGGTGAAGCTTTCTTT; CDR3 protein: CASREYFDSGEAFF
J gene: TRBJ2-1; V gene: TRBV13; D gene: TRBD2; CDR3 DNA: TGTGCCAGCAGCCCGGGACTAGCGGGAGGGGGTTTCTACAATGAGCAGTTCTTC; CDR3 protein: CASSPGLAGGGFYNEQFF
J gene: TRBJ1-2; V gene: TRBV15; D gene: TRBD1; CDR3 DNA: TGTGCCACCAGCAGTCAGGACAGGGTTATCTATGGCTACACCTTC; CDR3 protein: CATSSQDRVIYGYTF
J gene: TRBJ1-2; V gene: TRBV6-1; D gene: TRBD1; CDR3 DNA: TGTGCCAGCAGTGCCCGGACAGGGGGCGCGGGCTATGGCTACACCTTC; CDR3 protein: CASSARTGGAGYGYTF
J gene: TRBJ2-7; V gene: TRBV5-1; D gene: TRBD1; CDR3 DNA: TGCGCCAGCACCGGGACAGGGATCGGCGAGCAGTACTTC; CDR3 protein: CASTGTGIGEQYF
J gene: TRBJ2-1; V gene: TRBV7-9; D gene: TRBD1; CDR3 DNA: TGTGCCAGCAGCCGGGACAGGGGTTCCTACAATGAGCAGTTCTTC; CDR3 protein: CASSRDRGSYNEQFF
J gene: TRBJ1-1; V gene: TRBV4-1; D gene: TRBD1; CDR3 DNA: TGCGCCAGCAGCCAAGCGGGACAGGGGTACACTGAAGCTTTCTTT; CDR3 protein: CASSQAGQGYTEAFF
J gene: TRBJ1-2; V gene: TRBV7-2; D gene: TRBD1; CDR3 DNA: TGTGCCAGCAGCGTCCGACAGGGGGCTGTCTACACCTTC; CDR3 protein: CASSVRQGAVYTF
J gene: TRBJ1-2; V gene: TRBV28; D gene: TRBD1; CDR3 DNA: TGTGCCAGCAGTCCCCGGGACAGCCAAGTAGCTAACTATGGCTACACCTTC; CDR3 protein: CASSPRDSQVANYGYTF
J gene: TRBJ1-1; V gene: TRBV27; D gene: TRBD1; CDR3 DNA: TGTGCCAGCAGTTTTGCCCCCGGGACAGGGGCAGGGAACACTGAAGCTTTCTTT; CDR3 protein: CASSFAPGTGAGNTEAFF
J gene: TRBJ1-1; V gene: TRBV5-8; D gene: NA; CDR3 DNA: TGTGCCTGCATTTACGGGGGAATGAACACTGAAGCTTTCTTT; CDR3 protein: CACIYGGMNTEAFF
J gene: TRBJ1-2; V gene: TRBV3-1/TRBV3-2; D gene: NA; CDR3 DNA: TGTGCCAGCAGCCAACTTGACACGGATTATGGCTACACCTTC; CDR3 protein: CASSQLDTDYGYTF
J gene: TRBJ1-1; V gene: TRBV2; D gene: NA; CDR3 DNA: TGTGCCAGCGCAGACATCTACACTGAAGCTTTCTTT; CDR3 protein: CASADIYTEAFF
J gene: TRBJ2-1; V gene: TRBV5-1; D gene: TRBD2; CDR3 DNA: TGCGCCAGCAGCCTGGGACTAGCGGATTACAATGAGCAGTTCTTC; CDR3 protein: CASSLGLADYNEQFF
J gene: TRBJ2-5; V gene: TRBV15; D gene: NA; CDR3 DNA: TGTGCCACCAGCATGGATCTAGCATTGGAGACCCAGTACTTC; CDR3 protein: CATSMDLALETQYF
J gene: TRBJ2-2; V gene: TRBV7-3; D gene: NA; CDR3 DNA: TGTGCCAGCAGCTTCGGTGGTTTGGACACCGGGGAGCTGTTTTTT; CDR3 protein: CASSFGGLDTGELFF
J gene: TRBJ2-1; V gene: TRBV19; D gene: NA; CDR3 DNA: TGTGCCAGTAGTGCCCACCGGGGACAGGGGTCGCCTAGCGGGGCTGCTAATGAGCAGTTCTTC; CDR3 protein: CASSAHRGQGSPSGAANEQFF
J gene: TRBJ1-2; V gene: TRBV29-1; D gene: TRBD1; CDR3 DNA: TGCAGCGTACCGGGACAGGGCGATAATGGCTACACCTTC; CDR3 protein: CSVPGQGDNGYTF
J gene: TRBJ1-3; V gene: TRBV2; D gene: NA; CDR3 DNA: TGTGCCAGCAGAGCGTTTGGAAACACCATATATTTT; CDR3 protein: CASRAFGNTIYF
J gene: TRBJ2-2; V gene: TRBV29-1; D gene: NA; CDR3 DNA: TGCAGCGTTGTCGGTGGCGGAGGGGAGCTGTTTTTT; CDR3 protein: CSVVGGGGELFF
J gene: TRBJ2-7; V gene: TRBV5-1; D gene: NA; CDR3 DNA: TGCGCCAGCGCCTCCGGAACTACAAACGAGCAGTACTTC; CDR3 protein: CASASGTTNEQYF
J gene: TRBJ1-5; V gene: TRBV28; D gene: NA; CDR3 DNA: TGTGCCAGCAGCCCCGCAGGGAGCAATCAGCCCCAGCATTTT; CDR3 protein: CASSPAGSNQPQHF
J gene: TRBJ2-1; V gene: TRBV7-6; D gene: TRBD2; CDR3 DNA: TGTGCCAGCAGCTTAGCGCTGGCGGGGGGGCCCGATGAGCAGTTCTTC; CDR3 protein: CASSLALAGGPDEQFF
J gene: TRBJ1-2; V gene: TRBV29-1; D gene: TRBD1; CDR3 DNA: TGCAGCGGAAGGTTCACAGGGGGCAATAACTATGGCTACACCTTC; CDR3 protein: CSGRFTGGNNYGYTF